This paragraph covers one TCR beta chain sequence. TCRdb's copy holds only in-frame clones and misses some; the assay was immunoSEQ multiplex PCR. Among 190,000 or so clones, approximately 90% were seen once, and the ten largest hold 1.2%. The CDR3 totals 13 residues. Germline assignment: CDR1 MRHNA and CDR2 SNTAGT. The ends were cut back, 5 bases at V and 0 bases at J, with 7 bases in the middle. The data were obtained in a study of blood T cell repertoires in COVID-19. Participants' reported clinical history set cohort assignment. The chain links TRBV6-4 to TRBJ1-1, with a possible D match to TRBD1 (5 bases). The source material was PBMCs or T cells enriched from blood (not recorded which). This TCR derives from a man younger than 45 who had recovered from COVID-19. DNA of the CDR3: TGTGCCAGCAGTAGACAGATGAACACTGAAGCTTTCTTT. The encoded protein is CASSRQMNTEAFF.